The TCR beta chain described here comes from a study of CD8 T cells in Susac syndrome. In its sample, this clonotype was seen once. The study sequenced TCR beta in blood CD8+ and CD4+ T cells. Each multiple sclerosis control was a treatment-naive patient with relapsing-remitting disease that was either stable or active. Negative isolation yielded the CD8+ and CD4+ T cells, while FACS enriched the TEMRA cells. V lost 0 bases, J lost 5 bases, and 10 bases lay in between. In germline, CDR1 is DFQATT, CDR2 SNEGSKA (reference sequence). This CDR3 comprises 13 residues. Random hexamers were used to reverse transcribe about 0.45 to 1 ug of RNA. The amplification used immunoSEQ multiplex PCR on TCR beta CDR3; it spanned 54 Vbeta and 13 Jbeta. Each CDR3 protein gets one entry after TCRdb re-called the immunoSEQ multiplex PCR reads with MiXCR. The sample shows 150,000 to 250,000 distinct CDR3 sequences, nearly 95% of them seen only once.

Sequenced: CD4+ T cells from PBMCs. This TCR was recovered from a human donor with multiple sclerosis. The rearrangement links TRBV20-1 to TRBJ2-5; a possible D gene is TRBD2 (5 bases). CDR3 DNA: TGCAGTGCTAGAGATCGGGGTGCTGAGACCCAGTACTTC. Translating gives CSARDRGAETQYF.